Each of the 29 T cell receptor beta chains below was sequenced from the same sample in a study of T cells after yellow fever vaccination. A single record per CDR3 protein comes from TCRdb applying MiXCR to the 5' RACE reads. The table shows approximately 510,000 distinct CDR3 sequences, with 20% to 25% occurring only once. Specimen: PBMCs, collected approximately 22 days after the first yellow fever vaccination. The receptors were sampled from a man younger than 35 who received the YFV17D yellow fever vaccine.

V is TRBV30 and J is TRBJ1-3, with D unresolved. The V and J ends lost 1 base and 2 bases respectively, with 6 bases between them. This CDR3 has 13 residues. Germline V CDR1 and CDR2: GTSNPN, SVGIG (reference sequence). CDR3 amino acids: CAWSDGAGNTIYF. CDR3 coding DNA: TGTGCCTGGAGTGATGGCGCTGGAAACACCATATATTTT.

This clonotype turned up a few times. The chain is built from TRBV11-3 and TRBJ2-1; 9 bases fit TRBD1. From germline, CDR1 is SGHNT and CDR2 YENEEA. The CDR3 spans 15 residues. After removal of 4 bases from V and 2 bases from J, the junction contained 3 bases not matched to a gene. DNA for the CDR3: TGTGCCAGCAGCTCTAGACAGGGGGCCTACAATGAGCAGTTCTTC. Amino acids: CASSSRQGAYNEQFF.

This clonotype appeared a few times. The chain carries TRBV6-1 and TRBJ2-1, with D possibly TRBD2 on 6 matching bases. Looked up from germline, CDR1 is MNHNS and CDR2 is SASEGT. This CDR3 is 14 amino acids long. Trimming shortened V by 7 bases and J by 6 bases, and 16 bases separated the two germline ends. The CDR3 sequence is CASTPPAGPNEQFF. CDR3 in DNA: TGTGCCAGCACCCCCCCGGCGGGGCCCAATGAGCAGTTCTTC.

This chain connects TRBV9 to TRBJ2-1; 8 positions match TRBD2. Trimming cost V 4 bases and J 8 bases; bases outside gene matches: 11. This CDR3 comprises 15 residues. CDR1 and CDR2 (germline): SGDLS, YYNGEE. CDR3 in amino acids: CASSPRGGLSDEQFF. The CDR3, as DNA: TGTGCCAGCAGCCCACGGGGGGGCCTTTCGGATGAGCAGTTCTTC.

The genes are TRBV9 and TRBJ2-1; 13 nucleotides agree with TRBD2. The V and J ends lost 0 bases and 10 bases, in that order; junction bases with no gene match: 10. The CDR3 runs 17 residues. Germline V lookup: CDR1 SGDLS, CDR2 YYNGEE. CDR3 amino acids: CASSVGTSGGVGGEQFF. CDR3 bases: TGTGCCAGCAGCGTAGGTACTAGCGGGGGGGTGGGTGGAGAGCAGTTCTTC.

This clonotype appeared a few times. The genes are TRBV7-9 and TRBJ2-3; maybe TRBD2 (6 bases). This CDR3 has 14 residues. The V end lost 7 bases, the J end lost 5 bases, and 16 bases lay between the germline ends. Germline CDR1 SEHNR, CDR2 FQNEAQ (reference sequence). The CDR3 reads CASTPRGGEDTQYF. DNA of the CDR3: TGTGCCAGCACCCCCCGGGGCGGGGAAGATACGCAGTATTTT.

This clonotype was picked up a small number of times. CDR3 sequence: CASSLVRGQGYGYTF. The CDR3 DNA is TGTGCCAGCAGCTTAGTCCGGGGGCAGGGCTATGGCTACACCTTC. This sequence joins TRBV7-2 and TRBJ1-2; maybe TRBD1 (6 bases). This CDR3 is built from 15 residues. Germline V gene lookup returns CDR1 SGHTA and CDR2 FQGNSA. Trimming left V 1 base short and J 4 bases short, with 13 bases between.

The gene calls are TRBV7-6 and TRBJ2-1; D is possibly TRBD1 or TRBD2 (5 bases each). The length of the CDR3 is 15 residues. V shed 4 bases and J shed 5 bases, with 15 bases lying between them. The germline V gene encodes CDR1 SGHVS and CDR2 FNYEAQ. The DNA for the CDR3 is TGTGCCAGCAGCTCCACGGGACGGAAAGACAATGAGCAGTTCTTC. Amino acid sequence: CASSSTGRKDNEQFF.

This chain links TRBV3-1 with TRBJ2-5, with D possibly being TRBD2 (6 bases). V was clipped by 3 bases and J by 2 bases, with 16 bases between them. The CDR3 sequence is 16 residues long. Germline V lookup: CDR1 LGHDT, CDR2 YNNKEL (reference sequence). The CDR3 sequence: CASSHALPGLQETQYF. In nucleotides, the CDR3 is TGTGCCAGCAGCCACGCTTTGCCAGGACTACAAGAGACCCAGTACTTC.

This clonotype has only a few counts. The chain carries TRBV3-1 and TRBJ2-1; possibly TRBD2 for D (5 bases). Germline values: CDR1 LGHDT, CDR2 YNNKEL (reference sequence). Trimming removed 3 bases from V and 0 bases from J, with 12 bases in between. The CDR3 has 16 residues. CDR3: CASSHFLAHSYNEQFF. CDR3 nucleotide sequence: TGTGCCAGCAGCCACTTTCTAGCCCACTCCTACAATGAGCAGTTCTTC.

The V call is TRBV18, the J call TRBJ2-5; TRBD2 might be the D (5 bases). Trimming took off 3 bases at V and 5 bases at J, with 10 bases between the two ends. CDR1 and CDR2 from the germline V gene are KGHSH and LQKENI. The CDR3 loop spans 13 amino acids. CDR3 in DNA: TGTGCCAGCTCACCGTCGGGGTCGGAGACCCAGTACTTC. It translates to CASSPSGSETQYF.

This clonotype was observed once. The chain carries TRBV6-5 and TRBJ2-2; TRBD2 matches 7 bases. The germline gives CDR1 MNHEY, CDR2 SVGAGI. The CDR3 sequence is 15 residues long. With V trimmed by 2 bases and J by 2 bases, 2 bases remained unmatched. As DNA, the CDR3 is TGTGCCAGCAGTTACGAGCGGGACAACACCGGGGAGCTGTTTTTT. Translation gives CASSYERDNTGELFF.

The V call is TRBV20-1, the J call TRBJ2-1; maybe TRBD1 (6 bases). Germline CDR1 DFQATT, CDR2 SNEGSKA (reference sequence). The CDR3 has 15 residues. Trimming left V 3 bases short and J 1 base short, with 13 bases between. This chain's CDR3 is CSAREDSLSYNEQFF. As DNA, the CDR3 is TGCAGTGCTAGGGAGGACAGCCTTTCCTACAATGAGCAGTTCTTC.

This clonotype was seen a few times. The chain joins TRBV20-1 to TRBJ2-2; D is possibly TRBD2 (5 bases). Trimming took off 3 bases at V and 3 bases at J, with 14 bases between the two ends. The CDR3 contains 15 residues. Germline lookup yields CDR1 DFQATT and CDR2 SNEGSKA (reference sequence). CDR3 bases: TGCAGTGCTAGTCAGGCAGCGAGGGACACCGGGGAGCTGTTTTTT. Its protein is CSASQAARDTGELFF.

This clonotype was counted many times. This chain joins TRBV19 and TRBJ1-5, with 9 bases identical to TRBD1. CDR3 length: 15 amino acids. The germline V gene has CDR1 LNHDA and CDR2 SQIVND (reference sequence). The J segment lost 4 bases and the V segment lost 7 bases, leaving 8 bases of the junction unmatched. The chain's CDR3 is CASTWDRVDNQPQHF. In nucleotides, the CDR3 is TGTGCCAGTACCTGGGACAGGGTCGATAATCAGCCCCAGCATTTT.

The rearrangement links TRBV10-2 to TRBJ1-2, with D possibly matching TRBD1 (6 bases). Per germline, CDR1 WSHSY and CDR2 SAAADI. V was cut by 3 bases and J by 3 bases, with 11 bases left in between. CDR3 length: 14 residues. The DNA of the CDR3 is TGCGCCAGCAGTGACCTAAGGACAGACTATGGCTACACCTTC. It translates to CASSDLRTDYGYTF.

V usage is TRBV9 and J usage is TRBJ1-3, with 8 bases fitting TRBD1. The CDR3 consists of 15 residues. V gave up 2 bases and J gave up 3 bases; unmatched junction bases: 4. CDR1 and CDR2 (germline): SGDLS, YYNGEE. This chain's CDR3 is CASSVSTGVGNTIYF. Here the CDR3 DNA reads TGTGCCAGCAGCGTCTCGACAGGGGTTGGAAACACCATATATTTT.

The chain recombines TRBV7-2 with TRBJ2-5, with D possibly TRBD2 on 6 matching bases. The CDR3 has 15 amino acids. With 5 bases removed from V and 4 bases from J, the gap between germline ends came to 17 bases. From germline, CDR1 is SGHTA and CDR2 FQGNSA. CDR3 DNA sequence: TGTGCCAGCAGCCCCCCTAGCTTGGGGGGAGAGACCCAGTACTTC. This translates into CASSPPSLGGETQYF.

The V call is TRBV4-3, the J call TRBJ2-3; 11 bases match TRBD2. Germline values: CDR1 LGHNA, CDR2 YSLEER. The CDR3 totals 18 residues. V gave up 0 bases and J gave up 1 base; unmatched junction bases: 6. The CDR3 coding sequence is TGCGCCAGCAGCCAAGATCGATTAGCGGGGGGGCGCACAGATACGCAGTATTTT. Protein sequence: CASSQDRLAGGRTDTQYF.

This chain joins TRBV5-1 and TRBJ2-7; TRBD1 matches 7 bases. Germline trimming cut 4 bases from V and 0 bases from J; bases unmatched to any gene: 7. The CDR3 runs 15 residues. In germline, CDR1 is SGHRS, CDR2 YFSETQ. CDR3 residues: CASSLLQGNSYEQYF. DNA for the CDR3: TGCGCCAGCAGCCTATTACAGGGGAACTCCTACGAGCAGTACTTC.

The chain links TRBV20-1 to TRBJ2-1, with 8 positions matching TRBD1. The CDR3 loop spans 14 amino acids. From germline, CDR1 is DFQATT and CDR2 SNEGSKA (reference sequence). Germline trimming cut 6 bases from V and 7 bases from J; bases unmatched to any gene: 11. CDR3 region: CSAPSDRVENEQFF. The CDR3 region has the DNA TGCAGTGCCCCCTCGGACAGGGTGGAAAATGAGCAGTTCTTC.

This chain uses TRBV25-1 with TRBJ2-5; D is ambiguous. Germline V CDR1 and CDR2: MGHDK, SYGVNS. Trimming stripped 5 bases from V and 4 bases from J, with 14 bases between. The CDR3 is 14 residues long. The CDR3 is CASSYTASRETQYF. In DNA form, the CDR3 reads TGTGCCAGCAGTTATACGGCAAGTCGAGAGACCCAGTACTTC.

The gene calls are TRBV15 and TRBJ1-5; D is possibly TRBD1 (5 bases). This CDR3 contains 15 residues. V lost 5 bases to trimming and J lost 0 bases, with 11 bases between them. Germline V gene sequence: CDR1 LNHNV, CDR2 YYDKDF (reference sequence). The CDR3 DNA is TGTGCCACCAGCCTTGACAGATATAGCAATCAGCCCCAGCATTTT. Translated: CATSLDRYSNQPQHF.

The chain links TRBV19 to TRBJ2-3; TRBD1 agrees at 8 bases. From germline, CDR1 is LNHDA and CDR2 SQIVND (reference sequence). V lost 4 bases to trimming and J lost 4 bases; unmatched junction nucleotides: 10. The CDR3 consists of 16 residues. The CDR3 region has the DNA TGTGCCAGTAGTACCCATAGGACAGGGAGTGCAGATACGCAGTATTTT. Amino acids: CASSTHRTGSADTQYF.

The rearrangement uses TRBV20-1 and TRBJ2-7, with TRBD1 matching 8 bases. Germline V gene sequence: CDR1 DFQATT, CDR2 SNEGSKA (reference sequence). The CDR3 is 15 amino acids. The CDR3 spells CSARDSRTGSYKQYV. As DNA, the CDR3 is TGCAGTGCTAGAGATAGTAGGACAGGGTCCTACAAGCAGTACGTC.

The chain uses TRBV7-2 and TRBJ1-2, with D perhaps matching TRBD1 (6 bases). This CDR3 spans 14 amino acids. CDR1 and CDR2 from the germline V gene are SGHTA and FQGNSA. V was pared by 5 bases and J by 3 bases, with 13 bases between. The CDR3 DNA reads TGTGCCAGCAGCCCCCTCGGGGGGCACTATGGCTACACCTTC. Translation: CASSPLGGHYGYTF.

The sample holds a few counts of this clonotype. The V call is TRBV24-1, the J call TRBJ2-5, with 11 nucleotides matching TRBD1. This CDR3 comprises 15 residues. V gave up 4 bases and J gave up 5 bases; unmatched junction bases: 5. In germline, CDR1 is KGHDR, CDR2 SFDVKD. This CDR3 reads CATSEWTGGEETQYF. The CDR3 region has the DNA TGTGCCACCAGTGAGTGGACAGGGGGCGAGGAGACCCAGTACTTC.

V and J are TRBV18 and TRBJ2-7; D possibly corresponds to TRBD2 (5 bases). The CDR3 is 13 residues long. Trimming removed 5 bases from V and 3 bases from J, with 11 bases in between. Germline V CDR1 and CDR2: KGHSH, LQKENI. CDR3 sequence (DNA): TGTGCCAGCTCATTAGGACTGATCTACGAGCAGTACTTC. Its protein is CASSLGLIYEQYF.

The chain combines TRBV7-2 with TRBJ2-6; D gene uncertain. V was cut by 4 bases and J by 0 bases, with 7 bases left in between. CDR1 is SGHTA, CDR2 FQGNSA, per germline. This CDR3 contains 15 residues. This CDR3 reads CASSYDSSGANVLTF. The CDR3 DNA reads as TGTGCCAGCAGCTACGATAGCTCTGGGGCCAACGTCCTGACTTTC.